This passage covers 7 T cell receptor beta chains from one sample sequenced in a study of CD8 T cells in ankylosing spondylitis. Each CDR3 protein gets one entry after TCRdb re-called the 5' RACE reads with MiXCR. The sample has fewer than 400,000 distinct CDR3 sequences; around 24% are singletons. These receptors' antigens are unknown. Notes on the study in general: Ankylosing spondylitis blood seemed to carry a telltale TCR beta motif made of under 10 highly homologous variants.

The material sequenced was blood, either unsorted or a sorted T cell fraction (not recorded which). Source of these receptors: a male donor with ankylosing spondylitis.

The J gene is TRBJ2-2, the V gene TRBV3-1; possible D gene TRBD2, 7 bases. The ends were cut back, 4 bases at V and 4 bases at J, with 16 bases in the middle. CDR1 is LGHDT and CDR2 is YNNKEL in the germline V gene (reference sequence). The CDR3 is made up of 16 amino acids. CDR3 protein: CASSRWGGPGTGELFF. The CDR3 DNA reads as TGTGCCAGCAGCCGCTGGGGGGGGCCGGGCACCGGGGAGCTGTTTTTT.

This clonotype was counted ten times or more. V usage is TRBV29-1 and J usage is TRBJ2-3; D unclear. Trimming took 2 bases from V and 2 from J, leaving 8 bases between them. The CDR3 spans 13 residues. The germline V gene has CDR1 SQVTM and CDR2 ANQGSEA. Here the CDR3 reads CSVESQLTDTQYF. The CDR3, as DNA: TGCAGCGTTGAATCGCAGCTCACAGATACGCAGTATTTT.

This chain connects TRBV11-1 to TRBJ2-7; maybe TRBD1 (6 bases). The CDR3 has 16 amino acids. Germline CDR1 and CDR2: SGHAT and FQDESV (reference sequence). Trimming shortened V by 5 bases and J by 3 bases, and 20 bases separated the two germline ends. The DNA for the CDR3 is TGTGCCAGCAGCCAGTCGCTCCGGGACATAAACTACGAGCAGTACTTC. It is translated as CASSQSLRDINYEQYF.

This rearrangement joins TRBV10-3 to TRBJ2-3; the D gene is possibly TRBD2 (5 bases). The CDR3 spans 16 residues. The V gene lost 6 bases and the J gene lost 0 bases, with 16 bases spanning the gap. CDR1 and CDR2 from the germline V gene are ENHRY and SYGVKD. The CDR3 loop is CAIRNPKTGSTDTQYF. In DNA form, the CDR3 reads TGTGCCATCAGGAACCCCAAGACGGGAAGCACAGATACGCAGTATTTT.

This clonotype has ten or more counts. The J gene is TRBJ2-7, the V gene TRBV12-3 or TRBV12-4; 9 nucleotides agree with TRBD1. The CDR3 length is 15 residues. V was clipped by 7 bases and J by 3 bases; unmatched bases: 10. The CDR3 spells CASTLGQGGLYEQYF. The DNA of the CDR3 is TGTGCCAGCACTTTGGGACAGGGAGGGCTCTACGAGCAGTACTTC.

The CDR3 sequence is CSARQRGDEQYF. CDR3 sequence (DNA): TGCAGTGCTAGACAGCGAGGCGACGAGCAGTACTTC. This rearrangement joins TRBV20-1 to TRBJ2-7; unclear D gene. V was cut by 2 bases and J by 5 bases, with 10 bases left in between. The CDR3 has 12 residues. The germline gives CDR1 DFQATT, CDR2 SNEGSKA (reference sequence).

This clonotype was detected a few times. The chain's CDR3 is CASRQRAGGGRFNTEQFF. CDR3 nucleotide sequence: TGTGCCAGCAGGCAACGAGCTGGTGGCGGGAGATTTAATACTGAGCAGTTCTTC. The rearrangement joins TRBV11-2 to TRBJ2-1; 7 bases map to TRBD2. J gave up 9 bases and V 6 bases, and 23 bases lay outside the gene matches. The CDR3 is made up of 18 amino acids. Germline CDR1 is SGHAT and CDR2 is FQNNGV.